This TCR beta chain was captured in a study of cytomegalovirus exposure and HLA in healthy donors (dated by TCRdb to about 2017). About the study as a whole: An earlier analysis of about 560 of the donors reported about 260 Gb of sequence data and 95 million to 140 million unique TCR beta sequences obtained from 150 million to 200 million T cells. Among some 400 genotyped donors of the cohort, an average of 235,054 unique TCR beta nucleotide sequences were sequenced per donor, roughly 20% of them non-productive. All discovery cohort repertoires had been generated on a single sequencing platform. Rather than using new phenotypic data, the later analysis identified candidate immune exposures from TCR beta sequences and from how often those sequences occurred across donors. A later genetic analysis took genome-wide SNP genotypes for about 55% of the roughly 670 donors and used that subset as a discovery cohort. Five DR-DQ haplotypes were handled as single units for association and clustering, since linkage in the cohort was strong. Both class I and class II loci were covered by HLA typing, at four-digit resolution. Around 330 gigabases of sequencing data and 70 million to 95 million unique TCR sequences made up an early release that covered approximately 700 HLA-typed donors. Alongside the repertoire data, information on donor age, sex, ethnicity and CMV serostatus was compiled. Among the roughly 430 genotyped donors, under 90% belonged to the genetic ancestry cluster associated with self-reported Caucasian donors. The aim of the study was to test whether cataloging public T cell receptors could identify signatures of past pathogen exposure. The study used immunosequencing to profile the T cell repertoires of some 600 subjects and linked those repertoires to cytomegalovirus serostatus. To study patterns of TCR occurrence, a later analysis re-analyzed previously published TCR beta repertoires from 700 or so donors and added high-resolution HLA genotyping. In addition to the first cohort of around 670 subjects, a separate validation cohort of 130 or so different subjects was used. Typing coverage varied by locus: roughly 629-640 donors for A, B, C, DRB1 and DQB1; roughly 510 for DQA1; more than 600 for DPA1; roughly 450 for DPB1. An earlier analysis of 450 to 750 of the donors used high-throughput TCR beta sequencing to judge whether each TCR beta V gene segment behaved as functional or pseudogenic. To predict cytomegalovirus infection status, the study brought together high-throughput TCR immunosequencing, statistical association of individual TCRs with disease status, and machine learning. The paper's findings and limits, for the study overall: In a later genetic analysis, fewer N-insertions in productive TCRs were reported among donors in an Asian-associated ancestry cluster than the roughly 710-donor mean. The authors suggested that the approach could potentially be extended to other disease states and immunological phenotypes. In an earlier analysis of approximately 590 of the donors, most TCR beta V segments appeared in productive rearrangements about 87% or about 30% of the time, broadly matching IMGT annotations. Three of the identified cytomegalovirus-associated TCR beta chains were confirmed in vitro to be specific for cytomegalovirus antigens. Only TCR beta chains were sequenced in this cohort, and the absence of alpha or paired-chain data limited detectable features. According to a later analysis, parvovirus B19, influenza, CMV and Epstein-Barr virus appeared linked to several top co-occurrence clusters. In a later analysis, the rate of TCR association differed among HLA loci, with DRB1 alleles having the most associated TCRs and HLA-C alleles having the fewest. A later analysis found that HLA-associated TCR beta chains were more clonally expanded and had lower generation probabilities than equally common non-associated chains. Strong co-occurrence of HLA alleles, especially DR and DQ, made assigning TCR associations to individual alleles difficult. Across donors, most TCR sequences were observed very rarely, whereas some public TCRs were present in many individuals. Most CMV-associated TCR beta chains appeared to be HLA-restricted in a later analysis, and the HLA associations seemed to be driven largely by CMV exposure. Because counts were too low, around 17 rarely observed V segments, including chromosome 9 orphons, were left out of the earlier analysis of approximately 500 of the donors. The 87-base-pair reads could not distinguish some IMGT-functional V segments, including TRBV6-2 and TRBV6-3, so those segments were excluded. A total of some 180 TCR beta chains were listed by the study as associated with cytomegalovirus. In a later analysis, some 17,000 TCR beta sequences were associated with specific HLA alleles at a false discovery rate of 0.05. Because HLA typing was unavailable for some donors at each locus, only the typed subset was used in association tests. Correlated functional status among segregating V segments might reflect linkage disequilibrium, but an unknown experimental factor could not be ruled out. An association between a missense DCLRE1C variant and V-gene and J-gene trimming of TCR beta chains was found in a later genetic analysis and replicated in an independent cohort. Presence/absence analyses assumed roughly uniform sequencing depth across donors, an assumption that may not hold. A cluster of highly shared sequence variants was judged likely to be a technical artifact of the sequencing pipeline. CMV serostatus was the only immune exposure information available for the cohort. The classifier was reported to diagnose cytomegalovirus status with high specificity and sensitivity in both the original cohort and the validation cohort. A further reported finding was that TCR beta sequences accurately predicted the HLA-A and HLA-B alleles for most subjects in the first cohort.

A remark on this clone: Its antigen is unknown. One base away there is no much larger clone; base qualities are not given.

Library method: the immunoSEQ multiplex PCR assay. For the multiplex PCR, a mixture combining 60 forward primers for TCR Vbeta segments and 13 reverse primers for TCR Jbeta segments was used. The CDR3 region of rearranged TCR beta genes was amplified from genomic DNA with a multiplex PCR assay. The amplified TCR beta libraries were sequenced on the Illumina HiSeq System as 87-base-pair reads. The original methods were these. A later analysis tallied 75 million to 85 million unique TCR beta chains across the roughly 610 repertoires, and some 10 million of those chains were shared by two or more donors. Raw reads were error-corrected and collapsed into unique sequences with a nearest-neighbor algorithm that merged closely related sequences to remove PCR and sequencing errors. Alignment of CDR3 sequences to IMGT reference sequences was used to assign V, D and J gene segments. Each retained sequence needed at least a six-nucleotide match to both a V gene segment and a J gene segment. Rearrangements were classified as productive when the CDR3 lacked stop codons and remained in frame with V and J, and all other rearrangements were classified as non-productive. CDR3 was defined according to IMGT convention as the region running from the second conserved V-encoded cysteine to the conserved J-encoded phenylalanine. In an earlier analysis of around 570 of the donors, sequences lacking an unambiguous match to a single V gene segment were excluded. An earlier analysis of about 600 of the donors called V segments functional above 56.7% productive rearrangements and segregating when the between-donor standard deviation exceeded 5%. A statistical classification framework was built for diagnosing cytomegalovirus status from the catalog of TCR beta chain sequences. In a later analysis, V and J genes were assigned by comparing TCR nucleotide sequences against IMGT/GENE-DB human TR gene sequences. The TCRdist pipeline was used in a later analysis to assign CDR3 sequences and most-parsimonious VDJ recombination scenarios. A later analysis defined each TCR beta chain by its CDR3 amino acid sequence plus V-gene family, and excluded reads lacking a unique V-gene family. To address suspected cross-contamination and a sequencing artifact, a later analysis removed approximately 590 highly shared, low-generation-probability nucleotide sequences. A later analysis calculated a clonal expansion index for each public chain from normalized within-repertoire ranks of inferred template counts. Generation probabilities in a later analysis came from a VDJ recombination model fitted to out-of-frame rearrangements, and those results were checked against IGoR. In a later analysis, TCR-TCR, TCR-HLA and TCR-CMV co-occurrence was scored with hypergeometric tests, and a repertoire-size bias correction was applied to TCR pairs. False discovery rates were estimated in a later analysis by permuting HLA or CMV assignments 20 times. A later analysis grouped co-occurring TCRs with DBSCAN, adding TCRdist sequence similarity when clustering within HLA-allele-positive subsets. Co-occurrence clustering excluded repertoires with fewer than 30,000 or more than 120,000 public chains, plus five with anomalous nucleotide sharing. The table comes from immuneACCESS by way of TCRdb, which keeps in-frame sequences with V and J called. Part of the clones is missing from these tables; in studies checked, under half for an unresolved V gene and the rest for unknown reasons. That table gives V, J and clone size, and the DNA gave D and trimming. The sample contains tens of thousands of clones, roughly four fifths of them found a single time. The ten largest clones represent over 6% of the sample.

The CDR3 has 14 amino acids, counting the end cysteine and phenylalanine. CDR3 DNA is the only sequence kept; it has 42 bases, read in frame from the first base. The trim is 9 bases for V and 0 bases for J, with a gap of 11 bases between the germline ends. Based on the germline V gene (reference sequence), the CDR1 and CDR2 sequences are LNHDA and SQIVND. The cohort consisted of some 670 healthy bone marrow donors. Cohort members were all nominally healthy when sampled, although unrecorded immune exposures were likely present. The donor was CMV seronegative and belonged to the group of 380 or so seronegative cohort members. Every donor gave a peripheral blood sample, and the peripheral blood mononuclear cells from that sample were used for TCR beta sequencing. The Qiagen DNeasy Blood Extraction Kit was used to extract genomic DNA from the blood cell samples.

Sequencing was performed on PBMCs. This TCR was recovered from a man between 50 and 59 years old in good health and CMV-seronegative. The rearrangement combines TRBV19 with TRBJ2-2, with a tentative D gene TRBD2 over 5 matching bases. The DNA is TGTGCCAGCAAGTTTAGCGCGAACACCGGGGAGCTGTTTTTT. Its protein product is CASKFSANTGELFF.